These T cell receptor beta chains were read from a single sample in a study of cytomegalovirus exposure and HLA in healthy donors. Sequencing used immunoSEQ multiplex PCR; TCRdb keeps in-frame clones, though not all of them. The sample has around 170,000 clones; approximately 71% are singletons. The sequenced sample was PBMCs. Receptor source: a girl aged 10 to 17 in good health and CMV-seronegative. CDR3s include the opening cysteine and the closing phenylalanine or tryptophan. The D gene is left open where the match is weak. Clone size, where shown, is once, few, many, or a class for clones that have expanded.

V gene,clone size,D gene,J gene,CDR3 protein,CDR3 DNA
TRBV14,NA,NA,TRBJ1-1,CASSGQGNTEAFF,TGTGCCAGCAGCGGACAAGGGAACACTGAAGCTTTCTTT
TRBV7-7,NA,NA,TRBJ2-2,CASSLGQSGELFF,TGTGCCAGCAGCTTAGGACAGTCCGGGGAGCTGTTTTTT
TRBV2,NA,TRBD2,TRBJ2-1,CASRTSGVNEQFF,TGTGCCAGCAGGACTAGCGGGGTGAATGAGCAGTTCTTC
TRBV19,NA,TRBD1,TRBJ2-2,CASLQGEAGELFF,TGTGCCAGCCTTCAGGGGGAAGCCGGGGAGCTGTTTTTT
TRBV6-4,few,NA,TRBJ1-1,CASSYRVGTEAFF,TGTGCCAGCAGTTACAGGGTTGGGACTGAAGCTTTCTTT
TRBV4-1,NA,NA,TRBJ2-2,CASSQDRGGLVLGELFF,TGCGCCAGCAGCCAAGATAGGGGGGGTCTAGTTCTAGGGGAGCTGTTTTTT
TRBV25-1,NA,TRBD1,TRBJ1-6,CASSERSGGWNSPLHF,TGTGCCAGCAGTGAAAGGTCAGGGGGCTGGAATTCACCCCTCCACTTT
TRBV12-5,NA,TRBD1,TRBJ1-5,CASGVITGAWNNQPQHF,TGTGCTAGTGGTGTCATTACAGGGGCTTGGAACAATCAGCCCCAGCATTTT
TRBV4-1,NA,NA,TRBJ2-7,CASSQEGGEDYEQYF,TGCGCCAGCAGCCAAGAAGGGGGGGAGGACTACGAGCAGTACTTC
TRBV5-1,NA,NA,TRBJ1-1,CASSLGQMMDTEAFF,TGCGCCAGCAGCTTAGGACAGATGATGGACACTGAAGCTTTCTTT
TRBV6-1,few,TRBD1,TRBJ2-3,CASSVPGGFSTDTQYF,TGTGCCAGCAGTGTCCCAGGGGGTTTTAGCACAGATACGCAGTATTTT
TRBV6-1,few,NA,TRBJ2-1,CASRSGLEGYNEQFF,TGTGCCAGCAGATCCGGACTGGAAGGCTACAATGAGCAGTTCTTC
TRBV7-8,NA,NA,TRBJ1-1,CASSVGAYTEAFF,TGTGCCAGCAGCGTAGGGGCGTACACTGAAGCTTTCTTT
TRBV9,NA,TRBD1,TRBJ1-5,CASSVPNRGAPTNQPQHF,TGTGCCAGCAGCGTCCCTAACAGGGGAGCCCCTACCAATCAGCCCCAGCATTTT
TRBV11-2,NA,NA,TRBJ2-7,CASSSGAGWSEQYF,TGTGCCAGCAGCTCCGGTGCGGGTTGGTCCGAGCAGTACTTC
TRBV14,NA,NA,TRBJ1-4,CASSPDKTDSLATNEKLFF,TGTGCCAGCAGCCCTGACAAGACGGATTCACTTGCAACTAATGAAAAACTGTTTTTT
TRBV12-5,NA,NA,TRBJ2-6,CASGEGGANVLTF,TGTGCTAGTGGGGAGGGGGGGGCCAACGTCCTGACTTTC
TRBV7-3,once,NA,TRBJ2-3,CASSSYRGDTQYF,TGTGCCAGCAGCTCGTATAGAGGAGATACGCAGTATTTT
TRBV6-1,few,TRBD1,TRBJ2-3,CASSGRTGDGTDTQYF,TGTGCCAGCAGTGGGAGGACAGGGGATGGAACAGATACGCAGTATTTT
TRBV6-5,once,NA,TRBJ2-1,CASGYEQFF,TGTGCCAGCGGCTATGAGCAGTTCTTC
TRBV19,few,NA,TRBJ1-5,CASTTGFNQPQHF,TGTGCCAGTACAACAGGGTTCAATCAGCCCCAGCATTTT
TRBV5-4,NA,TRBD1,TRBJ1-2,CASSLGDRPTFYGYTF,TGTGCCAGCAGCTTGGGGGACAGGCCAACCTTCTATGGCTACACCTTC
TRBV27,NA,TRBD1,TRBJ1-3,CASSSTGGWDTIYF,TGTGCCAGCAGTTCCACAGGGGGCTGGGACACCATATATTTT
TRBV19,NA,NA,TRBJ2-2,CASRQVGELFF,TGTGCCAGTAGGCAGGTCGGGGAGCTGTTTTTT
TRBV5-6,NA,TRBD1,TRBJ1-1,CASSLGDRGMAFF,TGTGCCAGCAGCTTGGGGGACAGGGGTATGGCTTTCTTT
TRBV6-6,few,NA,TRBJ1-1,CASSDRGYEDTEAFF,TGTGCCAGCAGTGACCGGGGTTATGAGGACACTGAAGCTTTCTTT
TRBV6-1,few,TRBD2,TRBJ2-3,CASSGKRGGLTDTQYF,TGTGCCAGCAGTGGGAAGCGGGGGGGCCTTACAGATACGCAGTATTTT
TRBV5-6,NA,TRBD1,TRBJ1-6,CASSVAGTGGGNSPLHF,TGTGCCAGCAGCGTAGCCGGGACAGGGGGCGGCAATTCACCCCTCCACTTT
TRBV5-6,few,NA,TRBJ1-1,CASSSTQGGFEAFF,TGTGCCAGCAGCTCCACGCAGGGAGGGTTTGAAGCTTTCTTT
TRBV6-1,few,TRBD1,TRBJ2-1,CASGQGAYNEQFF,TGTGCCAGCGGACAGGGGGCCTACAATGAGCAGTTCTTC
TRBV9,NA,NA,TRBJ1-2,CASSVRGNGYTF,TGTGCCAGCAGCGTCAGGGGTAATGGCTACACCTTC
TRBV6-6,NA,TRBD1,TRBJ2-7,CASSPSTGTGIYEQYF,TGTGCCAGCAGCCCCTCCACCGGGACAGGGATCTACGAGCAGTACTTC
TRBV6-5,NA,NA,TRBJ1-6,CASFLGGGSPLHF,TGTGCCAGCTTTCTTGGGGGAGGTTCACCCCTCCACTTT
TRBV4-1,NA,TRBD1,TRBJ1-1,CASSQAIGQGNFAEAFF,TGCGCCAGCAGCCAAGCAATAGGACAGGGGAATTTCGCTGAAGCTTTCTTT
TRBV5-5,few,TRBD1,TRBJ2-7,CASSLTDRDNEQYF,TGTGCCAGCAGCTTAACGGACAGGGACAACGAGCAGTACTTC
TRBV9,NA,TRBD1,TRBJ1-1,CASSVEGGTGEAFF,TGTGCCAGCAGCGTAGAGGGAGGGACAGGTGAAGCTTTCTTT
TRBV7-3,NA,TRBD2,TRBJ2-3,CASSLTLAAYGTDTQYF,TGTGCCAGCAGCTTAACCCTAGCGGCCTACGGCACAGATACGCAGTATTTT
TRBV21-1,NA,NA,TRBJ1-5,CASSKIGEAPAQPQHF,TGTGCCAGCAGCAAGATAGGGGAGGCCCCGGCTCAGCCCCAGCATTTT
TRBV5-1,NA,TRBD2,TRBJ2-3,CASSGGLAGNTDTQYF,TGCGCCAGCAGCGGCGGACTAGCGGGGAACACAGATACGCAGTATTTT
TRBV6-4,few,NA,TRBJ2-5,CASSPQTGPQETQYF,TGTGCCAGCAGTCCCCAGACAGGCCCCCAAGAGACCCAGTACTTC
TRBV7-6,NA,TRBD1,TRBJ2-5,CASSPRTGEETQYF,TGTGCCAGCAGCCCCCGGACAGGGGAAGAGACCCAGTACTTC
TRBV6-1,few,NA,TRBJ1-3,CASRYPGGNTIYF,TGTGCCAGCCGGTACCCGGGGGGAAACACCATATATTTT
TRBV5-1,NA,TRBD1,TRBJ1-2,CASSSGQEIHGYTF,TGCGCCAGCAGTTCGGGACAGGAGATCCATGGCTACACCTTC
TRBV6-1,NA,NA,TRBJ2-7,CASNNDRPYEQYF,TGTGCCAGCAACAACGACAGACCCTACGAGCAGTACTTC
TRBV21-1,NA,NA,TRBJ2-7,CASSKAERGISHEQYF,TGTGCCAGCAGCAAAGCAGAAAGAGGCATTAGCCACGAGCAGTACTTC
TRBV27,NA,TRBD1,TRBJ1-6,CASSLSRDRGNSPLHF,TGTGCCAGCAGTTTAAGTAGGGACAGGGGTAATTCACCCCTCCACTTT
TRBV2,few,TRBD2,TRBJ2-5,CASSETSGLSETQYF,TGTGCCAGCAGTGAAACTAGCGGGTTGAGCGAGACCCAGTACTTC
TRBV11-3,NA,TRBD1,TRBJ2-2,CASSPGTGGTGELFF,TGTGCCAGCAGCCCGGGGACAGGGGGCACCGGGGAGCTGTTTTTT
TRBV2,NA,NA,TRBJ1-5,CASSPGNENNQPQHF,TGTGCCAGCAGTCCGGGGAATGAAAACAATCAGCCCCAGCATTTT
TRBV6-5,NA,NA,TRBJ1-5,CATANGPQHF,TGTGCCACAGCGAATGGGCCCCAGCATTTT
TRBV5-1,NA,NA,TRBJ2-5,CASSLAGETEETQYF,TGCGCCAGCAGCTTGGCCGGGGAGACCGAAGAGACCCAGTACTTC
TRBV29-1,NA,NA,TRBJ2-1,CSAPGGAYNEQFF,TGCAGCGCCCCCGGAGGGGCCTACAATGAGCAGTTCTTC
TRBV7-8,NA,NA,TRBJ1-1,CASSLAGRGNTEAFF,TGTGCCAGCAGCTTAGCTGGACGGGGAAACACTGAAGCTTTCTTT
TRBV6-1,NA,TRBD2,TRBJ2-1,CASSVGTSGGASSNEQFF,TGTGCCAGCAGTGTCGGGACTAGCGGGGGGGCAAGTTCGAATGAGCAGTTCTTC